The TCR beta chain described here comes from a study of shared clonotypes between healthy human individuals (dated by TCRdb to about 2020). Notes on the research overall: A few men and a couple of women, aged 18 to 49 years, made up the cohort. For each donor, three plates each were used for CD4 naive and CD4 memory, two plates were used for CD8 naive, and one plate was used for CD8 memory. To estimate repertoire size and how much clonotype sharing occurs between individuals, the study deeply sequenced the blood TCR repertoires of about 5 healthy adults. To increase sequencing depth and limit assay-specific biases, TCR repertoire library preparation and sequencing were carried out by different laboratories using diverse techniques. Leukapheresis yielded between about 0.9 and 9 billion PBMCs per donor.

Using the deep immunoSEQ assay, TCR CDR3 regions were amplified from genomic DNA by multiplex PCR. Extracted genomic DNA from each cell subset was spread evenly across all wells of several immunoSEQ 96-well plates, with each plate serving as a replicate. For sorted subsets, roughly 200 ng of genomic DNA, equivalent to 25,000 to 35,000 T cell genomes, went into each replicate PCR. Purified libraries were quantified with a Qubit 3.0 fluorometer, sized on a Bioanalyzer 2100, and re-quantified with the KAPA Library Quantification kit. A separate single-read 150-cycle Illumina NextSeq 550 flow cell was used to sequence each immunoSEQ 96-well plate. The published analysis was carried out like this. Because only junctional sequences without quality scores were contained in the immunoSEQ output, filtering matching that applied to full-length reads could not be performed. Sequences were annotated with PyIR, a Python wrapper for IgBLAST v1.9, using IMGT germline references to assign V/J genes and CDR3. Reads were filtered out if the reads had weak V/J assignments (E-value above 1e-6), no CDR3, stop codons, out-of-frame junctions, or ambiguous translated residues. V3J clonotypes were defined as sequences sharing an identical inferred V gene, J gene, and CDR3 amino acid sequence. Percentage overlap between repertoires was calculated by dividing the number of shared unique clonotypes by the size of the smaller repertoire. Richness of each repertoire was evaluated using RTK rarefaction, the Chao1 estimator, and Recon v2.1 estimates of unobserved clonotypes. Generation probabilities for all TCRbeta clonotypes obtained by the gDNA method from four donors were computed using OLGA. TCRdb carries this immuneACCESS record with in-frame sequences only. Its versions omit some clonotypes, under half of them owing to an unresolved V gene in the studies checked, with the rest unexplained. That table gives V, J and clone size, and the DNA gave D and trimming. Across this sample there are 730,000 or so clones, with about two thirds seen only once. The ten most abundant clones make up about 2% of the sample.

Points the paper makes about the study in general: Even with the large sequencing depth, rarefaction of the sorted-subset datasets indicated that sequencing was incomplete. Pairwise subsampling led to the expectation that sequencing depth would affect the degree of clonotype sharing among donors. Higher generation probabilities were observed for clonotypes shared by all four sorted-subset donors than for non-shared clonotypes. Sampling was restricted to blood, and TCR repertoires in tissue are likely to differ from TCR repertoires in blood. Naive subsets generally had larger estimated clonotype richness than memory subsets did. Because the study included a small number of donors, the genetic and exposure-history diversity represented was limited. Roughly 5% of naive CD4, around 3.6% of naive CD8, roughly 2.4% of memory CD4, and less than 0.45% of memory CD8 clonotypes were shared across a few donors.

At the junction V is shortened by 4 bases and J by 0 bases, with 15 bases in between. The germline V gene gives CDR1 as MGHRA and CDR2 as YSYEKL. Including the terminal cysteine and phenylalanine, the CDR3 comprises 16 residues. Of all the DNA, just the CDR3 is kept, 48 bases in frame from base 1. Healthy HIV-negative adults with no recently reported acute infections or vaccinations were included as donors. Every donor was a Caucasian adult living in Nashville, Tennessee, USA. Magnetic negative selection was used to enrich CD4+ T cells, after which naive cells were positively selected on CD45RA and the negative fraction became the memory subset. Blood was obtained by leukapheresis, after which PBMCs were separated by Ficoll-Histopaque density gradient centrifugation and cryopreserved in liquid nitrogen vapor phase. Purity and quantity of every magnetically sorted T cell population were checked by analytical flow cytometry. Genomic DNA was isolated from each sorted fraction and quantified by UV absorbance on a Nanodrop 2000c.

In regard to this clone: Its antigen is currently not known. One base away there is no much larger clone; base qualities are not given.

Recombination joined TRBV4-1 with TRBJ1-1; the D gene assignment is ambiguous. This clonotype was sampled from a woman aged 25 to 45 in good health. The sample consisted of memory CD4+ T cells sorted from blood. Sample cell subset or site, as interpreted from the label and publication: CD45RA-negative fraction. CDR3 sequence: CASSRGVDRMNTEAFF. In nucleotide form, the sequence is TGCGCCAGCAGCCGGGGAGTGGACCGAATGAACACTGAAGCTTTCTTT.